What follows describes a single T cell receptor (beta chain). The sample is drawn from a study of blood T cell repertoires in COVID-19. On the study more broadly: Collection of acute and convalescent COVID-19 samples took place in the United States, Italy and Spain.

The ends were cut back, 10 bases at V and 4 bases at J, with 19 bases in the middle. Looked up from germline, CDR1 is MNHNS and CDR2 is SASEGT. The CDR3 covers 14 residues. In the source study's methods: Reference gene primer amplification gave nucleated cell count estimates. Some clones are missing from TCRdb's copy, which holds only in-frame ones; the method was immunoSEQ multiplex PCR. The V and J calls and clone size come from that table; D and trimming were worked out from the DNA. This table has 250,000 to 300,000 clones, approximately 86% appearing once. The chain joins TRBV6-1 to TRBJ2-5, with D perhaps matching TRBD2 (7 bases). The sequenced material came from peripheral blood. The TCR was taken from a man aged 18 to 29 with active or convalescent COVID-19. The CDR3 sequence: CATNRGGNRETQYF. As DNA, the CDR3 is TGTGCCACCAATAGGGGGGGGAACAGAGAGACCCAGTACTTC.